A single sample is the source of the 24 T cell receptor beta chains below, sequenced in a study of somatic mutations in cytotoxic T cells in rheumatoid arthritis. The data were produced by immunoSEQ multiplex PCR, yet TCRdb's version contains in-frame clones alone and is incomplete. The repertoire holds roughly 18,000 clones, with approximately 80% as singletons. Sequencing was performed on CD8+ T cells sorted from blood. These receptors came from an adult with rheumatoid arthritis.

V usage is TRBV2 and J usage is TRBJ2-2; 11 positions agree with TRBD2. CDR3 length: 15 residues. Germline loops: CDR1 SNHLY, CDR2 FYNNEI. With V trimmed by 5 bases and J by 6 bases, 5 bases remained unmatched. Written as DNA, the CDR3 is TGTGCCAGCAGTTTAGCGGGAGGGCCTGCCGGGGAGCTGTTTTTT. Translating gives CASSLAGGPAGELFF.

This chain joins TRBV5-1 and TRBJ2-1; D possibly matches TRBD1 or TRBD2 (5 bases each). CDR3 size: 13 residues. V shed 3 bases and J shed 7 bases, with 11 bases lying between them. The V gene's germline CDR1 is SGHRS and CDR2 YFSETQ. The CDR3 DNA follows: TGCGCCAGCAGCTGGTTCGAGGGGAATGAGCAGTTCTTC. Translated: CASSWFEGNEQFF.

The V gene is TRBV6-1, the J gene TRBJ2-5; 7 positions agree with TRBD1. V was clipped by 2 bases and J by 0 bases; unmatched bases: 6. The germline V gene encodes CDR1 MNHNS and CDR2 SASEGT. The CDR3 is 16 amino acids. The CDR3 protein is CASSEQGVSYQETQYF. CDR3 DNA sequence: TGTGCCAGCAGTGAACAGGGGGTGAGTTACCAAGAGACCCAGTACTTC.

The chain uses TRBV10-3 and TRBJ2-5; 9 bases agree with TRBD2. The J call is doubtful: the DNA matches TRBJ2-7 better. From germline, CDR1 is ENHRY and CDR2 SYGVKD. This CDR3 comprises 14 residues. Written as DNA, the CDR3 is TGTGCCATCACGGTGACGCGGGAGGGTAACGAGCAGTACTTC. It yields the protein CAITVTREGNEQYF.

The gene calls are TRBV5-6 and TRBJ2-5; D not certain. Germline CDR1 is SGHDT and CDR2 is YYEEEE. The V and J ends lost 0 bases and 1 base respectively, with 7 bases between them. CDR3 length: 14 residues. CDR3 sequence reads: CASSLGWSQETQYF. The CDR3 DNA reads TGTGCCAGCAGCTTGGGCTGGTCCCAAGAGACCCAGTACTTC. The full variable domain, rest sourced from reference TRBV5-6 and TRBJ2-5, is DAGVTQSPTHLIKTRGQQVTLRCSPKSGHDTVSWYQQALGQGPQFIFQYYEEEERQRGNFPDRFSGHQFPNYSSELNVNALLLGDSALYLCASSLGWSQETQYFGPGTRLLVL.

This clone occurred a few times. The CDR3 coding sequence is TGTGCCAGCAGCCATGACCGGGACAGTTCGGGAGAGCAGTACTTC. Encoded protein: CASSHDRDSSGEQYF. The V and J genes are TRBV4-2 and TRBJ2-7, with TRBD1 matching over 7 bases. Germline V gives CDR1 LGHNA, CDR2 YNFKEQ. J lost 7 bases, V lost 3 bases, and 12 bases had no gene match. The CDR3 consists of 15 residues.

The chain couples TRBV27 to TRBJ1-1, with 12 bases aligning to TRBD1. There are 17 residues in the CDR3. The junction had 7 bases not matched to a gene; V was cut back by 1 base and J by 4 bases. Germline V gene lookup returns CDR1 MNHEY and CDR2 SMNVEV (reference sequence). In DNA form, the CDR3 reads TGTGCCAGCAGTTTATGGGGACAGGGGGCTTCGGGCACTGAAGCTTTCTTT. This sequence encodes CASSLWGQGASGTEAFF.

The V and J genes are TRBV28 and TRBJ1-2, with D perhaps matching TRBD1 (5 bases). Trimming left V 5 bases short and J 6 bases short, with 28 bases between. The CDR3 has 18 residues. Germline values: CDR1 MDHEN, CDR2 SYDVKM. The CDR3 loop is CASSKWTRSLPERDGYTF. CDR3 DNA: TGTGCCAGCAGTAAATGGACAAGGAGCCTCCCCGAGCGAGATGGCTACACCTTC.

The V and J genes are TRBV15 and TRBJ2-7; perhaps TRBD2 as D (6 bases). This CDR3 region has 17 residues. Germline CDR1 LNHNV, CDR2 YYDKDF (reference sequence). Trimming took 2 bases from V and 6 from J, leaving 23 bases between them. The CDR3 coding sequence is TGTGCCACCAGCAGATCTAAATGGGACCTTCCGGGGGTCGAGCAGTACTTC. It specifies CATSRSKWDLPGVEQYF.

The V and J genes are TRBV5-6 and TRBJ1-2; 9 positions agree with TRBD1. The CDR3 is 18 residues long. V lost 1 base to trimming and J lost 8 bases; unmatched junction nucleotides: 18. Germline V CDR1 and CDR2: SGHDT, YYEEEE. CDR3 in DNA: TGTGCCAGCAGCTTGACGTGGGACAGGGTGGGGATAGCTGCGGGCTACACCTTC. Its protein is CASSLTWDRVGIAAGYTF.

This chain uses TRBV27 with TRBJ2-3; possibly TRBD1 for D (6 bases). This CDR3 region has 15 residues. The germline gives CDR1 MNHEY, CDR2 SMNVEV (reference sequence). V lost 7 bases and J 2 bases, leaving 16 bases between the germline ends. DNA for the CDR3: TGTGCCAGCATTCCCGACGGACAGTCCACAGATACGCAGTATTTT. Translated: CASIPDGQSTDTQYF.

The chain couples TRBV28 to TRBJ2-7; D gene unclear. The CDR3 loop spans 18 amino acids. V shed 2 bases and J shed 7 bases, with 27 bases lying between them. Germline CDR1 reads MDHEN; CDR2 reads SYDVKM. The CDR3 loop is CASSLRQDRRLSNQEQYF. DNA of the CDR3: TGTGCCAGCAGTTTAAGGCAGGACCGTAGACTCTCTAACCAAGAGCAGTACTTC.

The chain couples TRBV19 to TRBJ2-7, with D perhaps matching TRBD1 or TRBD2 (5 bases each). This CDR3 contains 12 residues. V dropped 6 bases and J dropped 3 bases, with 9 bases sitting between them. The V gene's germline CDR1 is LNHDA and CDR2 SQIVND (reference sequence). CDR3 residues: CASSERGYEQYF. DNA of the CDR3: TGTGCCAGTAGCGAGAGGGGCTACGAGCAGTACTTC.

This clone appeared a single time. This rearrangement joins TRBV7-9 to TRBJ2-7; D is uncertain. V was clipped by 5 bases and J by 3 bases, with 11 bases between them. The CDR3 length is 13 residues. Germline V gene sequence: CDR1 SEHNR, CDR2 FQNEAQ (reference sequence). The CDR3 reads CASSSDSGYEQYF. The CDR3 DNA follows: TGTGCCAGCAGCAGCGATTCGGGCTACGAGCAGTACTTC.

This clone was counted a single time. The J gene is TRBJ2-6, the V gene TRBV19; D is unresolved. V was cut by 7 bases and J by 0 bases, with 13 bases left in between. The CDR3 sequence is 16 residues long. CDR1 and CDR2 (germline): LNHDA, SQIVND (reference sequence). Here the CDR3 reads CASNGGTSSGANVLTF. Written as DNA, the CDR3 is TGTGCCAGTAACGGCGGAACAAGCTCTGGGGCCAACGTCCTGACTTTC.

The V and J genes are TRBV4-2 and TRBJ2-5, with D uncertain. The CDR3 consists of 16 residues. V was trimmed by 1 base and J by 2 bases, leaving 14 bases between them. Germline V CDR1 and CDR2: LGHNA, YNFKEQ. CDR3 in DNA: TGTGCCAGCAGCCAAGTTGGCGAAGCGATACAAGAGACCCAGTACTTC. Its translation: CASSQVGEAIQETQYF.

This clone was counted between two and nine times. The V call is TRBV19, the J call TRBJ1-5; D gene uncertain. The CDR3 totals 16 residues. Germline CDR1 LNHDA, CDR2 SQIVND (reference sequence). The V end lost 4 bases, the J end lost 3 bases, and 16 bases lay between the germline ends. The CDR3 DNA follows: TGTGCCAGTAGTAGGGGTAAAGACGGATACAATCAGCCCCAGCATTTT. Protein: CASSRGKDGYNQPQHF.

The J gene is TRBJ2-7, the V gene TRBV5-1, with 7 nucleotides matching TRBD1. The CDR3 loop spans 14 amino acids. V trimming: 5 bases; J trimming: 1 base; junction bases outside the gene matches: 6. Germline CDR1 and CDR2: SGHRS and YFSETQ. CDR3 region: CASSFGQVSYEQYF. The CDR3 coding sequence is TGCGCCAGCAGTTTCGGACAGGTATCCTACGAGCAGTACTTC.

This clone was seen a handful of times. The chain has TRBV11-2 and TRBJ2-7; D is unclear. The germline CDR1 and CDR2 sequences are SGHAT and FQNNGV. With 2 bases removed from V and 0 bases from J, the gap between germline ends came to 5 bases. The CDR3 consists of 13 residues. Here the CDR3 DNA reads TGTGCCAGCAGCTTAATGGGCTCCTACGAGCAGTACTTC. Its protein product is CASSLMGSYEQYF.

This rearrangement joins TRBV7-9 to TRBJ2-1, with D hard to call. The CDR3 totals 15 residues. V dropped 5 bases and J dropped 6 bases, with 17 bases sitting between them. Germline CDR1 reads SEHNR; CDR2 reads FQNEAQ (reference sequence). CDR3 sequence (DNA): TGTGCCAGCAGCGCAACTATAGACTGGGGCAATGAGCAGTTCTTC. Translation: CASSATIDWGNEQFF.

This clone was counted a single time. J is TRBJ2-1 and V is TRBV19; D ambiguous. The length of the CDR3 is 15 residues. Trimming cost V 5 bases and J 2 bases, with 13 bases left between them. Germline loops: CDR1 LNHDA, CDR2 SQIVND (reference sequence). Written as DNA, the CDR3 is TGTGCCAGTAGTGGAAGGCGGTTCGCCTACAATGAGCAGTTCTTC. This codes for CASSGRRFAYNEQFF.

J is TRBJ1-2 and V is TRBV14; 8 nucleotides line up with TRBD1. Trimming took 6 bases from V and 7 from J; bases not matched to a gene: 7. The CDR3 length is 13 residues. The germline V gene has CDR1 SGHDN and CDR2 FVKESK. The chain's CDR3 is CASSLDRAFGYTF. CDR3 sequence (DNA): TGTGCCAGCAGTCTGGACAGGGCCTTTGGCTACACCTTC.

This chain links TRBV29-1 with TRBJ1-2, with TRBD1 identical over 8 bases. The CDR3 covers 14 residues. Trimming took 2 bases from V and 3 from J; bases not matched to a gene: 5. The germline V gene has CDR1 SQVTM and CDR2 ANQGSEA. The CDR3 sequence: CSVEPQGADYGYTF. CDR3 DNA sequence: TGCAGCGTTGAACCGCAGGGGGCGGACTATGGCTACACCTTC.

The chain couples TRBV6-6 to TRBJ1-1, with 7 bases matching TRBD1. The CDR3 is 13 amino acids. The V and J ends lost 4 bases and 7 bases, in that order; junction bases with no gene match: 6. The germline V gene encodes CDR1 MNHNY and CDR2 SVGAGI (reference sequence). The CDR3 DNA follows: TGTGCCAGCAGTTTAGGGACAGAGAGTGAAGCTTTCTTT. Its translation: CASSLGTESEAFF.